This T cell receptor (beta chain) was obtained from a study of T cell repertoires in cytomegalovirus infection (dated by TCRdb to between 2018 and 2021). Looking at the study overall: Recently identified HLA-C-restricted CMV epitopes, whose presentation resists viral immunomodulation, were targeted by peptide stimulations together with well-studied HLA-B-restricted epitopes. Donor HLA type was relevant to the analysis, as public TCR beta signatures indicated carriage of CMV infection together with the matching HLA type.

Instrument on record: Illumina HiSeq 1500. In-frame beta chains were kept once TCRdb had trimmed the public reads at Q25 with fastp and called clones with MiXCR. Merged by CDR3 protein, the rows form single entries marked with the most common genes and DNA. The sample has more than 35,000 distinct CDR3 sequences on record, roughly 49% of them singletons. The biggest ten clones account for around 90% of the sample. The CDR3 runs 14 residues from the cysteine to the phenylalanine. CDR3 DNA is the only sequence kept; it has 42 bases, read in frame from the first base. Here V drops 3 bases and J drops 6 bases, and the junction holds 2 bases not matched to any gene. CDR1 and CDR2 (MNHEY, SMNVEV) derive from the germline V gene (reference sequence). Beyond this particular receptor, the publication reports: The ex vivo response was dominated by HLA-C-restricted CMV-specific TCR beta clonotypes, which also provided the single most frequent clonotype in two of eight donors. Cumulative frequency of public TCR beta family members discriminated carriers of CMV infection plus the relevant HLA type in this cohort and an independent 352-donor cohort.

For this clonotype: The antigen it binds to is not known. Base qualities are missing; no much larger clone stands one base away.

This sample's treatment or condition label indicates: in vitro stimulation with specific CMV peptide epitopes to enrich CMV-specific T cells. The origin of this receptor is a human donor in good health (CMV status not recorded). Some clones in this sample may be carry-over from other donors' samples. The chain links TRBV27 with TRBJ1-2, with 12 central nucleotides matching TRBD1. The sequences come from CD8+ T cells from cultured PBMCs, collected from culture after CMV antigen stimulation. The CDR3 region: CASSLGQGANGYTF. The sequence in DNA is TGTGCCAGCAGTTTGGGACAGGGGGCTAATGGCTACACCTTC.